The rows below give T cell receptor beta chains drawn from one sample of a study of blood T cell repertoires in COVID-19. Method: immunoSEQ multiplex PCR; TCRdb's copy keeps in-frame clones and lacks some. The sample records tens of thousands of clones, about 88% being singletons. The sequenced sample was peripheral blood. The receptors stem from a man in his forties or fifties with acute or convalescent COVID-19. Both conserved end residues are part of each CDR3. The D gene is left open where the match is weak. Not every row has a clone size; where given, it reads once, few, many or a size class.

TRBD1	TRBJ2-7	NA	TRBV24-1	CATEDRGGEQYF	TGTGCCACGGAGGACAGGGGTGGCGAGCAGTACTTC
NA	TRBJ1-5	NA	TRBV5-1	CASSPGTVSNQPQHF	TGCGCCAGCAGTCCCGGGACTGTAAGCAATCAGCCCCAGCATTTT
NA	TRBJ1-1	once	TRBV25-1	CASSPPVGNRGTEAFF	TGTGCCAGCAGTCCCCCTGTGGGGAATAGGGGCACTGAAGCTTTCTTT
TRBD2	TRBJ2-1	NA	TRBV7-9	CASSLLVSGNNEQFF	TGTGCCAGCAGCTTATTAGTCAGCGGGAACAATGAGCAGTTCTTC
NA	TRBJ1-4	NA	TRBV18	CASGRGLATNEKLFF	TGTGCCAGCGGGCGGGGCCTTGCAACTAATGAAAAACTGTTTTTT
TRBD1	TRBJ1-3	NA	TRBV28	CASSLLGTGVGNTIYF	TGCGCCAGCAGTTTACTTGGGACAGGGGTCGGAAACACCATATATTTT
TRBD1	TRBJ1-2	NA	TRBV5-4	CASRTGTGVNYGYTF	TGTGCCAGCAGGACCGGGACAGGGGTTAACTATGGCTACACCTTC
NA	TRBJ1-5	NA	TRBV5-1	CASSLDAGGANQPQHF	TGCGCCAGCAGCTTGGACGCGGGGGGCGCAAACCAGCCCCAGCATTTT
NA	TRBJ2-1	NA	TRBV27	CASSLPGHNEQFF	TGTGCCAGCAGTTTGCCAGGGCACAATGAGCAGTTCTTC
NA	TRBJ2-5	NA	TRBV4-1	CASSQYRAETQYF	TGCGCCAGCAGCCAGTACAGGGCCGAGACCCAGTACTTC
NA	TRBJ2-1	once	TRBV7-9	CASSLVTELNEQFF	TGTGCCAGCAGCTTAGTGACAGAACTCAATGAGCAGTTCTTC
NA	TRBJ2-7	NA	TRBV21-1	CASIGRPGLSYEQYF	TGTGCCAGCATTGGTCGGCCAGGGCTGTCCTACGAGCAGTACTTC
TRBD1	TRBJ1-4	NA	TRBV9	CASNDRGGEKLFF	TGTGCCAGCAACGACAGGGGAGGCGAAAAACTGTTTTTT
NA	TRBJ1-1	NA	TRBV5-1	CASSSGGGLGTEAFF	TGCGCCAGCAGCTCTGGGGGCGGTTTGGGCACTGAAGCTTTCTTT
NA	TRBJ1-1	NA	TRBV6-1	CASSERRWQNTEAFF	TGTGCCAGCAGTGAACGTCGCTGGCAGAACACTGAAGCTTTCTTT
NA	TRBJ1-1	NA	TRBV4-1	CASSQDRGGWEAFF	TGCGCCAGCAGCCAAGATCGAGGGGGTTGGGAAGCTTTCTTT
NA	TRBJ1-4	NA	TRBV29-1	CSVDRRGEDEKLFF	TGCAGCGTTGATAGGCGGGGAGAGGATGAAAAACTGTTTTTT
NA	TRBJ2-3	few	TRBV6-5	CASSYSPGGTTDTQYF	TGTGCCAGCAGTTACAGCCCAGGGGGGACTACAGATACGCAGTATTTT
TRBD2	TRBJ2-3	few	TRBV9	CASSARTSGGTDTQYF	TGTGCCAGCAGCGCGCGGACTAGCGGAGGCACAGATACGCAGTATTTT
NA	TRBJ2-5	NA	TRBV7-3	CASSLSAGRETQYF	TGTGCCAGCAGCTTATCAGCAGGTCGGGAGACCCAGTACTTC
NA	TRBJ2-1	NA	TRBV7-9	CASSLGASSYNEQFF	TGTGCCAGCAGTCTGGGGGCAAGCTCCTACAATGAGCAGTTCTTC
NA	TRBJ1-5	once	TRBV19	CASIPRGQTGVPQHF	TGTGCCAGTATACCCCGCGGACAGACTGGGGTGCCCCAGCATTTT
TRBD2	TRBJ2-3	NA	TRBV7-9	CASSLQAARGASSDTQYF	TGTGCCAGCAGCTTACAAGCGGCGCGGGGGGCCAGTTCAGATACGCAGTATTTT
TRBD2	TRBJ2-3	once	TRBV19	CASSGRTSVQDTQYF	TGTGCCAGTAGTGGGAGGACTAGCGTTCAAGATACGCAGTATTTT
TRBD1	TRBJ2-7	NA	TRBV6-5	CASTLRGQGYEQYF	TGTGCCAGCACTCTGAGGGGGCAGGGCTACGAGCAGTACTTC
TRBD2	TRBJ2-1	NA	TRBV28	CASSLILAVSYNEQFF	TGTGCCAGCAGCCTGATACTAGCGGTCTCCTACAATGAGCAGTTCTTC